Sequencing of this TCR beta chain was carried out in a study of cytomegalovirus exposure and HLA in healthy donors. Study at large: From donors who were HLA-typed, an early data release held about 85 million unique TCRs. Study observations and caveats: In a later analysis, V- and J-gene trimming of beta chains associated with a DCLRE1C missense variant, replicated independently.

The V gene end was trimmed by 8 bases and the J gene end by 0 bases; junction bases not matched to a gene: 10. This CDR3 spans 17 amino acids. Germline-derived CDR1 and CDR2 are SNHLY and FYNNEI. Vbeta (60) and Jbeta (13) primers were used in the PCR. Measured with immunoSEQ multiplex PCR; TCRdb has only the in-frame clones, and not every one. Here the sample spans under 110,000 clones, 71% being singletons. About this clone itself: Antigen unknown.

The chain combines TRBV2 with TRBJ2-2, with 9 nucleotides matching TRBD1. The receptor's source is a female donor in good health and CMV-seronegative. The specimen sequenced was PBMCs. CDR3 coding DNA: TGTGCCAGCCGGGTTGTTAGGGACAGGGCGAACACCGGGGAGCTGTTTTTT. Encoded protein: CASRVVRDRANTGELFF.